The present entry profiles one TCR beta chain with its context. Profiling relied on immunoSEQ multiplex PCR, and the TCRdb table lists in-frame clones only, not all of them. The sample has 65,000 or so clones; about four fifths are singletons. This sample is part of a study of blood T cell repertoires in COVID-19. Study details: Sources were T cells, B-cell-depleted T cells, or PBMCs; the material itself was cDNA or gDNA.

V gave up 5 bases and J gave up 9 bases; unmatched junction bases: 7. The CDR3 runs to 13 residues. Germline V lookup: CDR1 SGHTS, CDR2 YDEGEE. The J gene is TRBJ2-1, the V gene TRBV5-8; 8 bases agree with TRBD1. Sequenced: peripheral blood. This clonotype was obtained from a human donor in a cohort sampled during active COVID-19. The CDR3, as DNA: TGTGCCAGCAGTTTCGACAGGGGAACTGAGCAGTTCTTC. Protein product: CASSFDRGTEQFF.